This entry lists 4 T cell receptor beta chains sequenced from one sample in a study of glioma-infiltrating T cells after dendritic cell vaccination. Repertoires were generated with immunoSEQ multiplex PCR, while TCRdb's copy carries only in-frame clones and drops some. Here the sample spans about 50,000 clones, 70% to 90% being singletons. Time point meaning: after dendritic cell vaccination, including at tumor progression/relapse. The specimen was blood, collected after dendritic cell vaccination. The receptors derive from a human donor with glioblastoma.

The CDR3 region has the DNA TGCAGCGGAAAACCGGACAGGGCGAACACTGAAGCTTTCTTT. Its translation: CSGKPDRANTEAFF. The V and J genes are TRBV29-1 and TRBJ1-1; 8 bases fit TRBD1. The ends lost 7 bases at V and 1 base at J; junction bases unmatched: 8. This CDR3 has 14 residues. Germline V CDR1 and CDR2: SQVTM, ANQGSEA.

V and J are TRBV7-9 and TRBJ1-4; no reliable D call. The CDR3 has 14 amino acids. Germline V CDR1 and CDR2: SEHNR, FQNEAQ (reference sequence). Trimming stripped 2 bases from V and 3 bases from J, with 7 bases between. In DNA form, the CDR3 reads TGTGCCAGCAGCTTAAGCGGATCTAATGAAAAACTGTTTTTT. It translates to CASSLSGSNEKLFF.

V and J are TRBV18 and TRBJ1-6, with D possibly being TRBD1 (6 bases). The CDR3 totals 15 residues. Germline-derived CDR1 and CDR2 are KGHSH and LQKENI. V lost 3 bases and J 7 bases, leaving 13 bases between the germline ends. The CDR3 bases are TGTGCCAGCTCACCCCAAGGGGGAACCAATTCACCCCTCCACTTT. Translating it yields CASSPQGGTNSPLHF.

This clone was observed once. The chain has TRBV18 and TRBJ2-7, with TRBD2 as a possible D gene (5 bases). Trimming took off 5 bases at V and 7 bases at J, with 12 bases between the two ends. CDR1 is KGHSH and CDR2 is LQKENI in the germline V gene. The length of the CDR3 is 12 residues. The DNA of the CDR3 is TGTGCCAGCTCATCGTTTCGAGGGGAGCAGTACTTC. This gives the protein CASSSFRGEQYF.